The rows below give T cell receptor beta chains drawn from one sample of a study of T cells after yellow fever vaccination. TCRdb called the 5' RACE reads again in MiXCR, with one record for every CDR3 protein. The table records hundreds of thousands of distinct CDR3 sequences, around 9.3% of them present only once. Sequences were derived from CD4+ T cells sorted from PBMCs, sampled 5 days after the yellow fever booster vaccination. The source of these receptors is a young man who received the YFV17D yellow fever vaccine. Each CDR3 is given with its conserved first and last residue. Fields, in order: D gene, V gene, clone size, J gene, CDR3 DNA, CDR3 protein. The D gene is left open where the match is weak. Clone size is shown for a subset of rows, as once, few, many or a class of expanded clone.

D: TRBD2; V: TRBV20-1; size: few; J: TRBJ2-1; DNA: TGCAGTGCAAAGAGCGGGGGGGCTAGGAATGAGCAGTTCTTC; CDR3: CSAKSGGARNEQFF
D: TRBD2; V: TRBV6-2/TRBV6-3; size: many; J: TRBJ2-4; DNA: TGTGCCAGCACTCGGGGACTAGAAAACATTCAGTACTTC; CDR3: CASTRGLENIQYF
D: TRBD1; V: TRBV6-6; size: many; J: TRBJ2-1; DNA: TGTGCCAGCAGTTACTCTTCTACAGGGGGCATCTACAATGAGCAGTTCTTC; CDR3: CASSYSSTGGIYNEQFF
D: .; V: TRBV27; size: .; J: TRBJ1-5; DNA: TGTGCCAGCAGTTTCCTTCTCAGGCGGGTCAGCAATCAGCCCCAGCATTTT; CDR3: CASSFLLRRVSNQPQHF
D: .; V: TRBV6-2/TRBV6-3; size: many; J: TRBJ2-7; DNA: TGTGCCAGCGTAACGGGTGTCTATCGTCCCTCCGAGCAGTACTTC; CDR3: CASVTGVYRPSEQYF
D: .; V: TRBV5-5; size: .; J: TRBJ2-2; DNA: TGTGCCAGCAGCTTGGGAGAGCTGATCACCGGGGAGCTGTTTTTT; CDR3: CASSLGELITGELFF
D: .; V: TRBV2; size: .; J: TRBJ1-5; DNA: TGTGCCAGCAGTGAAGCCTCCGTGTTTCAGCCCCAGCATTTT; CDR3: CASSEASVFQPQHF
D: .; V: TRBV7-2; size: .; J: TRBJ2-7; DNA: TGTGCCAGCAGCTCCCGGCGCGGATACGAGCAGTACTTC; CDR3: CASSSRRGYEQYF
D: TRBD1; V: TRBV4-3; size: many; J: TRBJ2-4; DNA: TGCGCCAGCAGCCAATGGGACAGAAGGATTCAGTACTTC; CDR3: CASSQWDRRIQYF
D: .; V: TRBV20-1; size: few; J: TRBJ1-2; DNA: TGCAGTGCCATTGACAGCGATACTAACTATGGCTACACCTTC; CDR3: CSAIDSDTNYGYTF
D: .; V: TRBV4-3; size: many; J: TRBJ2-1; DNA: TGCGCCAGCAGCCAAGATTGGCAGGGTGGGGGTTTGCGGGAGCAGTTCTTC; CDR3: CASSQDWQGGGLREQFF
D: .; V: TRBV14; size: .; J: TRBJ1-1; DNA: TGTGCCAGCAGCCAAGTACGGGGCACGATGAACACTGAAGCTTTCTTT; CDR3: CASSQVRGTMNTEAFF
D: .; V: TRBV9; size: .; J: TRBJ1-6; DNA: TGTGCCAGCAGCGGGAGGGGTTCCTATAATTCACCCCTCCACTTT; CDR3: CASSGRGSYNSPLHF
D: .; V: TRBV5-4; size: few; J: TRBJ2-7; DNA: TGTGCCAGCAGGACCGCCGGGAGTGTCGAGCAGTACTTC; CDR3: CASRTAGSVEQYF
D: TRBD2; V: TRBV27; size: few; J: TRBJ2-2; DNA: TGTGCCAGCAGCTATGAGACTAGCGGGGGGACCCCGGGCACCGGGGAGCTGTTTTTT; CDR3: CASSYETSGGTPGTGELFF
D: TRBD1; V: TRBV28; size: .; J: TRBJ1-6; DNA: TGTGCCAGCATGACGGGACAGATAAATTCACCCCTCCACTTT; CDR3: CASMTGQINSPLHF
D: .; V: TRBV4-3; size: few; J: TRBJ1-2; DNA: TGCGCCAGCAGCCAACAACGGAGTGGAGGGAACTATGGCTACACCTTC; CDR3: CASSQQRSGGNYGYTF
D: .; V: TRBV12-3/TRBV12-4; size: few; J: TRBJ2-7; DNA: TGTGCCAGCAGTTTGTCCCTTAGGAGTTCCTACGAGCAGTACTTC; CDR3: CASSLSLRSSYEQYF
D: .; V: TRBV2; size: .; J: TRBJ2-5; DNA: TGTGCCAGCAGTGGCGTCGGGGGGCTAGGAGAGACCCAGTACTTC; CDR3: CASSGVGGLGETQYF
D: .; V: TRBV4-2; size: few; J: TRBJ1-2; DNA: TGTGCCAGCAGCCGGCCTAGAGCAGATGTCGTCTACACCTTC; CDR3: CASSRPRADVVYTF
D: .; V: TRBV7-2; size: .; J: TRBJ2-7; DNA: TGTGCCAGCAGCTTCGGGACTGTTCCCTACGAGCAGTACTTC; CDR3: CASSFGTVPYEQYF
D: TRBD1; V: TRBV5-1; size: few; J: TRBJ2-2; DNA: TGCGCCAGCAGCCGGGACAGCTATCCGCGAAACACCGGGGAGCTGTTTTTT; CDR3: CASSRDSYPRNTGELFF
D: .; V: TRBV4-3; size: many; J: TRBJ2-5; DNA: TGCGCCAGCAGCCAAGGGGATAGCAGAGAGACCCAGTACTTC; CDR3: CASSQGDSRETQYF
D: .; V: TRBV5-8; size: .; J: TRBJ1-1; DNA: TGTGCCAGCAGCTTGGCCCGAGGGTCGGCTTTCTTT; CDR3: CASSLARGSAFF
D: .; V: TRBV12-3/TRBV12-4; size: few; J: TRBJ2-1; DNA: TGTGCCAGCAGTTTATTGCGGAACAATGAGCAGTTCTTC; CDR3: CASSLLRNNEQFF
D: .; V: TRBV2; size: .; J: TRBJ1-3; DNA: TGTGCCAGCAGATTGACAGTCGGAAACACCATATATTTT; CDR3: CASRLTVGNTIYF
D: .; V: TRBV20-1; size: many; J: TRBJ2-3; DNA: TGCAGTGCTAGAGCTTCTAGTTTGACAGATACGCAGTATTTT; CDR3: CSARASSLTDTQYF
D: .; V: TRBV6-2/TRBV6-3; size: few; J: TRBJ2-1; DNA: TGTGCCAGCAGTCCCGCGTTCCGGGGCTCCTACAATGAGCAGTTCTTC; CDR3: CASSPAFRGSYNEQFF
D: .; V: TRBV7-2; size: .; J: TRBJ2-7; DNA: TGTGCCAGCAGCTTAGGGGGAGCGTTCCACGAGCAGTACTTC; CDR3: CASSLGGAFHEQYF
D: .; V: TRBV12-3/TRBV12-4; size: many; J: TRBJ2-3; DNA: TGTGCCAGCAGTTCAAGGGGCACAGATACGCAGTATTTT; CDR3: CASSSRGTDTQYF
D: .; V: TRBV5-1; size: .; J: TRBJ1-6; DNA: TGCGCCAGCAGCCGGGGGGAGCAGGGTGGTTCACCCCTCCACTTT; CDR3: CASSRGEQGGSPLHF
D: TRBD1; V: TRBV28; size: few; J: TRBJ1-1; DNA: TGTGCCAGCTGGACAGGGTTGGTGACTGAAGCTTTCTTT; CDR3: CASWTGLVTEAFF
D: .; V: TRBV7-3; size: few; J: TRBJ1-1; DNA: TGTGCCAGCAGCCTTTTTGAGAACACTGAAGCTTTCTTT; CDR3: CASSLFENTEAFF
D: .; V: TRBV7-3; size: once; J: TRBJ1-4; DNA: TGTGCCAGCAGCTTAAGACCGCTAAATGAAAAACTGTTTTTT; CDR3: CASSLRPLNEKLFF
D: .; V: TRBV25-1; size: few; J: TRBJ2-7; DNA: TGTGCCAGCGCCGGCACAGTAACCTACGAGCAGTACTTC; CDR3: CASAGTVTYEQYF
D: .; V: TRBV6-2/TRBV6-3; size: many; J: TRBJ2-6; DNA: TGTGCCAGCAGTTACCATTCATCCGGGCCCGGGGCCAACGTCCTGACTTTC; CDR3: CASSYHSSGPGANVLTF
D: TRBD1; V: TRBV6-5; size: .; J: TRBJ2-1; DNA: TGTGCCAGCAGCCCGGGCGCGGGACAGGGGTCCTACAATGAGCAGTTCTTC; CDR3: CASSPGAGQGSYNEQFF
D: .; V: TRBV7-3; size: .; J: TRBJ2-3; DNA: TGTGCCAGCAGCTTAGCTGCCACTAGCACAGATACGCAGTATTTT; CDR3: CASSLAATSTDTQYF
D: .; V: TRBV20-1; size: .; J: TRBJ2-3; DNA: TGCAGTGCCGGGGGTGGGGCGGGCACAGATACGCAGTATTTT; CDR3: CSAGGGAGTDTQYF
D: .; V: TRBV12-3/TRBV12-4; size: .; J: TRBJ1-3; DNA: TGTGCCAGCAGCCCCGCCAAACCCATCACCGGAAACACCATATATTTT; CDR3: CASSPAKPITGNTIYF
D: .; V: TRBV11-2; size: few; J: TRBJ1-6; DNA: TGTGCCATCCCTTCGAGCTCCTATAATTCACCCCTCCACTTT; CDR3: CAIPSSSYNSPLHF
D: .; V: TRBV5-1; size: .; J: TRBJ1-6; DNA: TGCGCCAGCAGCTTGGATTCAGGCAGGGTGCGTTCACCCCTCCACTTT; CDR3: CASSLDSGRVRSPLHF